The clone carrying this T cell receptor beta chain was found a few times. Antigen: not known. Preparation of the TCRbeta library was carried out with unique molecular identifiers. In TCRdb, the PCR reads were re-called with MiXCR into one record per CDR3 protein. The sample has just over 950,000 distinct CDR3 sequences, about 29% seen once. V was pared by 0 bases and J by 3 bases, with 5 bases of the junction left unmatched. Germline CDR1 LGHNA, CDR2 YSLEER. CDR3 length: 15 residues. These data are taken from a study of T-cell reconstitution after alpha-beta-depleted transplantation in children. Study-wide findings and caveats: Certain patients had high TCRbeta diversity at day 60, and it came from recipient T cells and thymic progenitors that survived. By about two months after transplant, alpha-beta T cells reportedly arose from several hundred graft clones that had expanded. T-cell numbers and diversity one year post-transplant derived largely from freshly generated T cells.

This TCR derives from a boy in the first two years of life who had a stem cell transplant for SCID, so the T cells may come from the graft donor. The sequences come from PBMCs, mostly from graft donor cells, collected 360 days after TCRalphabeta/CD19-depleted stem cell transplant. The rearrangement joins TRBV4-3 to TRBJ2-7; 7 nucleotides match TRBD1. The CDR3 protein is CASSQELGQYYEQYF. The CDR3 DNA is TGCGCCAGCAGCCAAGAATTGGGACAGTACTACGAGCAGTACTTC.